This T cell receptor (beta chain) was identified in a study of T cells after yellow fever vaccination. Study overall: Low-cell-number fractions underwent preparation using SMART-Seq v4 Ultra Low Input. Study-level points and caveats: Re-detected after boosting: most primary clones, approximately 97% of CD4 and about 85% of CD8. Shared CD4/CD8 clonotypes were a small share, likely from convergent recombination.

The V and J ends lost 5 bases and 10 bases respectively, with 15 bases between them. Looked up from germline, CDR1 is SGHTA and CDR2 is FQGTGA. The CDR3 is made up of 14 amino acids. Making TCR cDNA involved 5'RACE template switching, which added UMIs and a universal primer site. TCRdb re-derived calls from the 5' RACE reads in MiXCR, one entry per CDR3 protein. The sample holds a few hundred thousand distinct CDR3 sequences, approximately 10% seen once. This clonotype occurred a few times. Its antigen is still unknown. The clonotype comes from a man aged 18-30 years who received the YFV17D yellow fever vaccine. This chain joins TRBV7-3 and TRBJ1-6; the D gene is possibly TRBD1 (5 bases). The source was CD4+ T cells sorted from PBMCs, collected 5 days after the yellow fever booster vaccination. The CDR3 coding sequence is TGTGCCAGCAGCAGGGGAGGTTGGGGGTCACCCCTCCACTTT. Residues: CASSRGGWGSPLHF.